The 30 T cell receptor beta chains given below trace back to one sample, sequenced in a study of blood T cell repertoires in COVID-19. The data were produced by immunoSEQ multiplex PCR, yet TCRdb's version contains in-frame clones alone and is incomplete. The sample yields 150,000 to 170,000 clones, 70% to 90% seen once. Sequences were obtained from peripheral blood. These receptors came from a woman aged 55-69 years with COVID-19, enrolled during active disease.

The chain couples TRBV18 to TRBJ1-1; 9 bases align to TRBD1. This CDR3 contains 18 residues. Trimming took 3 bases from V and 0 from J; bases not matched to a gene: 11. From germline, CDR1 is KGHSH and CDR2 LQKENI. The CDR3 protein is CASSPIVLQGALNTEAFF. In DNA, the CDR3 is TGTGCCAGCTCACCGATCGTTTTACAGGGGGCCCTGAACACTGAAGCTTTCTTT.

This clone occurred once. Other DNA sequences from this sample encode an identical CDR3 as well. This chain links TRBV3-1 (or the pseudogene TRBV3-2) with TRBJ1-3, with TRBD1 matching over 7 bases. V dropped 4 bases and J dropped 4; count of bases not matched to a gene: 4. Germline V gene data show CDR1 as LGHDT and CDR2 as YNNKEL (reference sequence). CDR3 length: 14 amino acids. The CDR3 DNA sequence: TGTGCCAGCAGCCGACAGGGTACCGGAAACACCATATATTTT. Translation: CASSRQGTGNTIYF.

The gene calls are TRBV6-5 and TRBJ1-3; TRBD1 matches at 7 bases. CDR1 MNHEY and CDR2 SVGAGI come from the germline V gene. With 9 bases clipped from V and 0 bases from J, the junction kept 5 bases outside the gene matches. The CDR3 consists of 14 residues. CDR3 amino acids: CASRDSTSGNTIYF. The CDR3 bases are TGTGCCAGTCGGGACAGCACCTCTGGAAACACCATATATTTT.

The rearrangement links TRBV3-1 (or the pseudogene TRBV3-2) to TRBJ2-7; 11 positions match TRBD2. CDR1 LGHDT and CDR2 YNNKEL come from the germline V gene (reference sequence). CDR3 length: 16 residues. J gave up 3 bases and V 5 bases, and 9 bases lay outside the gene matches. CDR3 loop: CASSKVAGGPGYEQYF. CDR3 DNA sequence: TGTGCCAGCAGCAAGGTAGCGGGAGGGCCGGGCTACGAGCAGTACTTC.

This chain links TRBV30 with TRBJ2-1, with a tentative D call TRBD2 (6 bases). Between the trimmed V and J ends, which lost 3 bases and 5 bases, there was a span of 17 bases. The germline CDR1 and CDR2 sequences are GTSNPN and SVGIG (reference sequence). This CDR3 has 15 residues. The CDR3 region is CAWSTRDSLNNEQFF. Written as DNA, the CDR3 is TGTGCCTGGAGCACGAGGGACTCGCTAAACAATGAGCAGTTCTTC.

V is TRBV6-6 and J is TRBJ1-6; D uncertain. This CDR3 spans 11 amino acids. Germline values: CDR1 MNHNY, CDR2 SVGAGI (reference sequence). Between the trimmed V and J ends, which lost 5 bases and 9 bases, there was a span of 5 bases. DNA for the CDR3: TGTGCCAGCAGTGAGAGTTCACCCCTCCACTTT. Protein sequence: CASSESSPLHF.

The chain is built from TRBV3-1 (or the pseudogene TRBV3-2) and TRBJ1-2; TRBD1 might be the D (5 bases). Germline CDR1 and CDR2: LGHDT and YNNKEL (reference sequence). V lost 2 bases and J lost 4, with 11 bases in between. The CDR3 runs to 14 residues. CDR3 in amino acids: CASSQWGQFYGYTF. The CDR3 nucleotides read TGTGCCAGCAGCCAATGGGGCCAATTCTATGGCTACACCTTC.

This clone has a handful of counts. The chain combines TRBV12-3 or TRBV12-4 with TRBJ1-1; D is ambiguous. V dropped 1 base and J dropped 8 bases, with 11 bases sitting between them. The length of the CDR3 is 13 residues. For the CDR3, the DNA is TGTGCCAGCAGTTTAGACGGTGGTATAGAAGCTTTCTTT. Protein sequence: CASSLDGGIEAFF.

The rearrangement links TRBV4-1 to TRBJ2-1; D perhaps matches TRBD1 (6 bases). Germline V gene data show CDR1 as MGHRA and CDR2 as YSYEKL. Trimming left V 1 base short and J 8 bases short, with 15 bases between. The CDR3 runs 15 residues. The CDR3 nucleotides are TGCGCCAGCAGCCAAGCGCCACAGGGAATCGATGAGCAGTTCTTC. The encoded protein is CASSQAPQGIDEQFF.

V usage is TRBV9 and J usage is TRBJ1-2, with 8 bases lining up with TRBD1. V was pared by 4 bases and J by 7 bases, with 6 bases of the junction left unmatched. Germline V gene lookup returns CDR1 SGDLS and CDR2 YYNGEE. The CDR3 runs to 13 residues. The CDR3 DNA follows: TGTGCCAGCAGCCCCCGGACAGGGCTTGGCTACACCTTC. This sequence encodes CASSPRTGLGYTF.

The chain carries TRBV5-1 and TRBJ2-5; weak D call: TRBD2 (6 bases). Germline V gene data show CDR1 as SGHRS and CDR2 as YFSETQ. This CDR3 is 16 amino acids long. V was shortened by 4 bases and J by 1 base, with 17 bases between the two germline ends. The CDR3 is CASSPGGTAIQETQYF. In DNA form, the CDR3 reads TGCGCCAGCAGCCCGGGCGGGACCGCCATCCAAGAGACCCAGTACTTC. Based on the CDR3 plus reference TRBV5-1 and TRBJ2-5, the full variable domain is KAGVTQTPRYLIKTRGQQVTLSCSPISGHRSVSWYQQTPGQGLQFLFEYFSETQRNKGNFPGRFSGRQFSNSRSEMNVSTLELGDSALYLCASSPGGTAIQETQYFGPGTRLLVL.

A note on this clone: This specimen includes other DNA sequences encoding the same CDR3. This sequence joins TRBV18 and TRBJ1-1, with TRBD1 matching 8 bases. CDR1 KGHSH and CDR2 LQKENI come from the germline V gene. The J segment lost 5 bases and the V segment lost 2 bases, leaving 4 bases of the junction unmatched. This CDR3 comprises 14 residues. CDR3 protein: CASSPSRGQTEAFF. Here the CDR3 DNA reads TGTGCCAGCTCACCATCCAGGGGGCAAACTGAAGCTTTCTTT. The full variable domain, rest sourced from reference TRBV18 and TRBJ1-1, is NAGVMQNPRHLVRRRGQEARLRCSPMKGHSHVYWYRQLPEEGLKFMVYLQKENIIDESGMPKERFSAEFPKEGPSILRIQQVVRGDSAAYFCASSPSRGQTEAFFGQGTRLTVV.

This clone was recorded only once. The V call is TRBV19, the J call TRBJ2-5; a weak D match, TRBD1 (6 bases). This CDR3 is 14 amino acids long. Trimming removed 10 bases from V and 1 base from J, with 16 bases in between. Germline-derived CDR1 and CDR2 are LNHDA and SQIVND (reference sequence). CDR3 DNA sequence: TGTGCCACGTCGGTACAGGGCTTCCAAGAGACCCAGTACTTC. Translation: CATSVQGFQETQYF. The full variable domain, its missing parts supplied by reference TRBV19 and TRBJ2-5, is DGGITQSPKYLFRKEGQNVTLSCEQNLNHDAMYWYRQDPGQGLRLIYYSQIVNDFQKGDIAEGYSVSREKKESFPLTVTSAQKNPTAFYLCATSVQGFQETQYFGPGTRLLVL.

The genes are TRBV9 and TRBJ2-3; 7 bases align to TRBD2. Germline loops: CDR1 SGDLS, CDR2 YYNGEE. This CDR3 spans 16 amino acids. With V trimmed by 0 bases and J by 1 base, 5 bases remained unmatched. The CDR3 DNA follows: TGTGCCAGCAGCGTAGGAGGGAGGGCTGGCACAGATACGCAGTATTTT. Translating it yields CASSVGGRAGTDTQYF.

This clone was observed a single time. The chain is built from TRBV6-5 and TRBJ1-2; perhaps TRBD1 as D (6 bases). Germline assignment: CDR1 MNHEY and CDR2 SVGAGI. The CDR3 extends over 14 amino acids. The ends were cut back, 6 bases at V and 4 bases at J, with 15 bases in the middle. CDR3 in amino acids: CASRPGTRAYGYTF. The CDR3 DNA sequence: TGTGCCAGCAGGCCCGGGACACGAGCCTATGGCTACACCTTC.

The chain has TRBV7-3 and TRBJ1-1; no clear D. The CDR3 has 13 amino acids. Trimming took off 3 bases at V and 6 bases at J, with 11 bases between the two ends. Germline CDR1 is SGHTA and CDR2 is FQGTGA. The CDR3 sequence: CASSFSRSSEAFF. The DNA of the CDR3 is TGTGCCAGCAGCTTCTCGCGGAGCTCTGAAGCTTTCTTT.

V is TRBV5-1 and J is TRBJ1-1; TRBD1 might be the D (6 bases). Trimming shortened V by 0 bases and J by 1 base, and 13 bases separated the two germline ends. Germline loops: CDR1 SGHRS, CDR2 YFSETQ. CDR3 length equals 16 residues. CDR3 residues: CASSLGFGQSNTEAFF. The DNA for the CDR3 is TGCGCCAGCAGCTTGGGCTTTGGACAGTCGAACACTGAAGCTTTCTTT.

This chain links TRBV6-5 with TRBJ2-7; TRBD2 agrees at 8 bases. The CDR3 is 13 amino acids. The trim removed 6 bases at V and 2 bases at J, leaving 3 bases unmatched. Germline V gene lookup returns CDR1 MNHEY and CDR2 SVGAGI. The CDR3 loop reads CASRDSGTYEQYF. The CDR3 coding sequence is TGTGCCAGCAGGGATAGCGGGACCTACGAGCAGTACTTC.

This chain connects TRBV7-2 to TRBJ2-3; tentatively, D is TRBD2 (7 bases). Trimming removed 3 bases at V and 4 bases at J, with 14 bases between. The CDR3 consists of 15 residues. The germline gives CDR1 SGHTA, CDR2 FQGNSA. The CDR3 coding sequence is TGTGCCAGCAGCTTCGGAGGGGGGGCGGCAGATACGCAGTATTTT. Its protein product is CASSFGGGAADTQYF.

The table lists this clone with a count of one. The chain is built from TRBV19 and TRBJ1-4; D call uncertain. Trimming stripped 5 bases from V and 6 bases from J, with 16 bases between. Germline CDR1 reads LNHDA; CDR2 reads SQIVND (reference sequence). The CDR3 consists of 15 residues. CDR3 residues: CASSPYRGFDEKLFF. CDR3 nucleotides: TGTGCCAGTAGTCCATACCGGGGTTTCGATGAAAAACTGTTTTTT.

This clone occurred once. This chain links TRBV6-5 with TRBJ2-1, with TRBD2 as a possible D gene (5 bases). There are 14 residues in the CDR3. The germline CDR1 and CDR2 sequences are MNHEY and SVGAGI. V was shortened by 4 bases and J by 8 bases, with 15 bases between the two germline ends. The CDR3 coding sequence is TGTGCCAGCAGTTTCAACGGGGTTAGGGATGAGCAGTTCTTC. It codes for CASSFNGVRDEQFF.

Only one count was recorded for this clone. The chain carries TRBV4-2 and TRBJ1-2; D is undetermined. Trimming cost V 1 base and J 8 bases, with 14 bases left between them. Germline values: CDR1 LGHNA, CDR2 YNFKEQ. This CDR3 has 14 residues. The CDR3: CASSQASGKQGYTF. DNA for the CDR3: TGTGCCAGCAGCCAAGCGTCGGGAAAACAGGGCTACACCTTC.

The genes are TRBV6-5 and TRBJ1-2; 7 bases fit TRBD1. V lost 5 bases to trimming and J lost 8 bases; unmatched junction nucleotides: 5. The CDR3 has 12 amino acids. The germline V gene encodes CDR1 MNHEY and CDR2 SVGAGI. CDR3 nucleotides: TGTGCCAGCAGTATGGGACAGAGGGGCTACACCTTC. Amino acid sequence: CASSMGQRGYTF.

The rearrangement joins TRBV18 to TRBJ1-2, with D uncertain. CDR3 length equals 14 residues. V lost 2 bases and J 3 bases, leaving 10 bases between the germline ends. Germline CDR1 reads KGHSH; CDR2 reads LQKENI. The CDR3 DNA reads TGTGCCAGCTCACCAGGGCAAACCCACTATGGCTACACCTTC. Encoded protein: CASSPGQTHYGYTF.

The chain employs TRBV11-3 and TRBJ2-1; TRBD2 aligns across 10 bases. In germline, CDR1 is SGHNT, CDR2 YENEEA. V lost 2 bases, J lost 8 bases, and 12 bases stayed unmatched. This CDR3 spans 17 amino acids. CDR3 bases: TGTGCCAGCAGCTTACGTGGAGCGGGAGGGCCCTCTCATGAGCAGTTCTTC. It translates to CASSLRGAGGPSHEQFF.

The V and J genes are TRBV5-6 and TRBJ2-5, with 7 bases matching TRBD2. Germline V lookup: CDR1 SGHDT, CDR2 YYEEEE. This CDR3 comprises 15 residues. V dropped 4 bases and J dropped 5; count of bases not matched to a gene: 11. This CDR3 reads CASSPPAGVGETQYF. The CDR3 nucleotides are TGTGCCAGCAGCCCCCCTGCGGGGGTAGGCGAGACCCAGTACTTC. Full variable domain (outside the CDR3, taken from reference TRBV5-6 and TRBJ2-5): DAGVTQSPTHLIKTRGQQVTLRCSPKSGHDTVSWYQQALGQGPQFIFQYYEEEERQRGNFPDRFSGHQFPNYSSELNVNALLLGDSALYLCASSPPAGVGETQYFGPGTRLLVL.

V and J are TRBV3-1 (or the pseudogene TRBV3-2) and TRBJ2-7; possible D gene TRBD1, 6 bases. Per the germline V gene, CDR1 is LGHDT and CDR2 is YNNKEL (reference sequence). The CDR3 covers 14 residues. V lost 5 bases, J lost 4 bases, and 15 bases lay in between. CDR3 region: CASSGKQGWYEQYF. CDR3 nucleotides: TGTGCCAGCAGCGGAAAACAGGGTTGGTACGAGCAGTACTTC.

The CDR3 DNA sequence: TGTGCCAGCAGCTCCGCGCCGACTGAAGGCTACACCTTC. Translating gives CASSSAPTEGYTF. J is TRBJ1-2 and V is TRBV7-6; D is undetermined. CDR1 and CDR2 from the germline V gene are SGHVS and FNYEAQ. The length of the CDR3 is 13 residues. The V and J ends lost 4 bases and 8 bases respectively, with 14 bases between them. Together with reference TRBV7-6 and TRBJ1-2, the CDR3 gives the full variable domain: GAGVSQSPRYKVTKRGQDVALRCDPISGHVSLYWYRQALGQGPEFLTYFNYEAQQDKSGLPNDRFSAERPEGSISTLTIQRTEQRDSAMYRCASSSAPTEGYTFGSGTRLTVV.

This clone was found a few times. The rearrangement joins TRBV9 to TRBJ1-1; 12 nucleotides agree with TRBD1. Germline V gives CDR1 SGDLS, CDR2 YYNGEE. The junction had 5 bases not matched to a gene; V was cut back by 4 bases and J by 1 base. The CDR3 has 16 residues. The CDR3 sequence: CASSRGDRGRNTEAFF. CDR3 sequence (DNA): TGTGCCAGCAGCCGAGGGGACAGGGGGCGGAACACTGAAGCTTTCTTT.

CDR3 nucleotide sequence: TGTGCCAGCAGCACCCCCGGTCGGACAGGGCATGGCTACACCTTC. It codes for CASSTPGRTGHGYTF. This sequence joins TRBV7-2 and TRBJ1-2; 8 bases are shared with TRBD1. The CDR3 is 15 amino acids. J lost 6 bases, V lost 5 bases, and 11 bases had no gene match. Germline V CDR1 and CDR2: SGHTA, FQGNSA.